The clone carrying this TCR beta chain was picked up a small number of times. As yet, its antigen is unknown. The data were taken from a study of CD8 T cells in ankylosing spondylitis. Broader study findings: What seemed typical of ankylosing spondylitis blood was a TCR beta motif built from several highly homologous variants.

Quantitative 5'-RACE with molecular barcodes generated TCR beta libraries. TCRdb passed the 5' RACE reads through MiXCR, listing each CDR3 protein once. Counted here are around 540,000 distinct CDR3 sequences, approximately 11% occurring once; the ten biggest clones make up 6.8%. The CDR3 totals 13 residues. The germline CDR1 and CDR2 sequences are SGDLS and YYNGEE. V dropped 3 bases and J dropped 4; count of bases not matched to a gene: 3. Input material: blood, either unsorted or a sorted T cell fraction (not recorded which). The source is a male donor with ankylosing spondylitis. The chain couples TRBV9 to TRBJ1-1; 7 bases fit TRBD1. This chain's CDR3 is CASSEQGSTEAFF. The CDR3 region has the DNA TGTGCCAGCAGCGAACAGGGGAGCACTGAAGCTTTCTTT.